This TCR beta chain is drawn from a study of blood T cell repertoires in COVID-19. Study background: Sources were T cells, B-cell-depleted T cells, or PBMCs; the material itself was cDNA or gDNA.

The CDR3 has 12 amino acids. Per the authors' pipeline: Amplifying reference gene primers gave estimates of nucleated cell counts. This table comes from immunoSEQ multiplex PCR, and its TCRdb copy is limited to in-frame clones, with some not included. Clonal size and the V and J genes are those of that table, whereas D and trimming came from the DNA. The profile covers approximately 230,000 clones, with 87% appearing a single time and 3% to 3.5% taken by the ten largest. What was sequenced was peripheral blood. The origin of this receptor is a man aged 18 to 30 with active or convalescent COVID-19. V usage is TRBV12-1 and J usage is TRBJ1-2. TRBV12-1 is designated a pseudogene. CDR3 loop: CASSFGGYGYTF. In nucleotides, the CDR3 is TGTGCCAGCAGCTTTGGCGGGTATGGCTACACCTTC.